This TCR beta chain was recorded in a study of T cell responses to AZD1222 COVID-19 vaccine. Study background: Whether given at about 4 or about 12 weeks, second doses were pooled.

Turning to this clone: Its matching antigen is unknown.

Study results and limitations: Donors in the cohort were predominantly white British and more often female, and clonal diversity was possibly underestimated. Spike-specific TCR repertoires showed rising breadth and depth after two AZD1222 doses.

The germline V and J ends were trimmed by 3 bases and 8 bases, with 10 bases remaining between them. This CDR3 spans 12 amino acids. The germline CDR1 and CDR2 sequences are MNHNS and SASEGT. Assay used: immunoSEQ multiplex PCR; TCRdb lists only in-frame clones, some missing. The data show about 140,000 clones, under 95% seen once. The sequence derives from an adult in good health. The sequencing used peripheral blood, collected on day 0 of AZD1222 vaccination. The rearrangement joins TRBV6-1 to TRBJ1-2; unclear D gene. The CDR3 sequence is CASSDNGRGYTF. Here the CDR3 DNA reads TGTGCCAGCAGTGACAACGGCCGGGGCTACACCTTC.